This TCR beta chain was obtained from a study of lymphopenia after photon versus proton radiotherapy. Trimming at V came to 1 base and at J to 5 bases, leaving 4 bases not matched to a gene. This CDR3 has 15 amino acids. Germline-derived CDR1 and CDR2 are LNHDA and SQIVND (reference sequence). In regard to this clone: Its specificity is not known.

Profiling relied on immunoSEQ multiplex PCR, and the TCRdb table lists in-frame clones only, not all of them. The sample holds tens of thousands of clones, over 85% seen once. Study conclusions and caveats: Relative stability marked proton patients; photon patients lost diversity and naive cells. Authors raise, but do not show, better survival with proton therapy.

The chain recombines TRBV19 with TRBJ2-3; TRBD2 matches at 9 bases. Sequenced material: peripheral blood, taken from a patient treated with photon-based radiotherapy. The sequence was obtained from a woman aged 45 to 65 with cholangiocarcinoma. The CDR3 reads CASSIGTSVGDTQYF. The CDR3 DNA sequence: TGTGCCAGTAGTATAGGGACTAGCGTGGGAGATACGCAGTATTTT.